A single sample gave rise to the 30 T cell receptor beta chains below, sequenced in a study of identical twins. TCRdb analysed the 5' RACE reads with MiXCR anew, one entry per CDR3 protein. The data hold approximately 490,000 distinct CDR3 sequences, with under 25% observed a single time. The data also belong to a second study, concerning yellow fever vaccine responses in identical twins.

Sequenced sample: CD4+ T cells sorted from blood. These receptors all stem from a woman between 18 and 29 years old in good health.

This clonotype came up a few times. The chain employs TRBV5-1 and TRBJ2-6; maybe TRBD2 (7 bases). There are 15 residues in the CDR3. V lost 3 bases and J lost 2, with 9 bases in between. Per germline, CDR1 SGHRS and CDR2 YFSETQ. Here the CDR3 reads CASSSGGTGANVLTF. In DNA form, the CDR3 reads TGCGCCAGCAGCTCGGGGGGCACTGGGGCCAACGTCCTGACTTTC.

This clonotype was counted a few times. J is TRBJ2-3 and V is TRBV21-1; the table's D call TRBD1 went unverified against the DNA. TRBV21-1 is a pseudogene segment. The CDR3 consists of 15 residues. The CDR3 protein is CATIAPYTGVDTQYF. The CDR3 DNA sequence: TGTGCCACTATAGCCCCCTACACAGGAGTTGATACGCAGTATTTT.

The V call is TRBV29-1, the J call TRBJ2-1; 9 bases agree with TRBD1. Germline V lookup: CDR1 SQVTM, CDR2 ANQGSEA. This CDR3 is built from 13 residues. Unmatched junction bases numbered 16, after V lost 7 bases and J lost 15 bases. The CDR3 DNA reads as TGCAGCGGATCGACCGGGACAGGGTTGTATCGGTTCTTC. It codes for CSGSTGTGLYRFF.

There are many counts of this clonotype. The chain couples TRBV12-3 or TRBV12-4 to TRBJ1-6; 8 bases line up with TRBD1. This CDR3 has 15 residues. V shed 6 bases, J shed 7 bases, and the junction held 8 bases outside the gene matches. CDR3 residues: CASSSTGAANSPLHF. The CDR3 bases are TGTGCCAGCAGCTCGACAGGGGCCGCGAATTCACCCCTCCACTTT.

This chain connects TRBV12-3 or TRBV12-4 to TRBJ2-1; D possibly uses TRBD1 or TRBD2 (7 bases each). Trimming shortened V by 6 bases and J by 7 bases, and 19 bases separated the two germline ends. The CDR3 has 15 residues. CDR3 coding DNA: TGTGCCAGCAGCCCCCCAGGGGGGGGGCATAATGAGCAGTTCTTC. Protein: CASSPPGGGHNEQFF.

The chain joins TRBV5-1 to TRBJ1-4; D is ambiguous. V dropped 1 base and J dropped 5 bases, with 9 bases sitting between them. CDR1 and CDR2 from the germline V gene are SGHRS and YFSETQ. The CDR3 is 14 amino acids. The CDR3 DNA sequence: TGCGCCAGCAGCTTGTGGTCTTCAAATGAAAAACTGTTTTTT. Protein: CASSLWSSNEKLFF.

The chain carries TRBV11-2 and TRBJ2-1; D unclear. There are 13 residues in the CDR3. V was clipped by 5 bases and J by 4 bases, with 9 bases between them. CDR1 SGHAT and CDR2 FQNNGV come from the germline V gene. The CDR3 is CASSDGVYNEQFF. CDR3 sequence (DNA): TGTGCCAGCAGCGACGGCGTTTACAATGAGCAGTTCTTC.

The chain recombines TRBV10-3 with TRBJ2-5; D is possibly TRBD1 (7 bases). The CDR3 is 13 residues long. The V gene lost 10 bases and the J gene lost 5 bases, with 17 bases spanning the gap. The germline V gene has CDR1 ENHRY and CDR2 SYGVKD. CDR3 DNA: TGTGCCACTGGAGGGGGCCAGGGGGAGACCCAGTACTTC. Translation: CATGGGQGETQYF.

This clonotype appeared a few times. The rearrangement joins TRBV6-2 or TRBV6-3 to TRBJ2-1; D is perhaps TRBD1 or TRBD2 (6 bases each). This CDR3 contains 17 residues. With 2 bases removed from V and 5 bases from J, the gap between germline ends came to 19 bases. CDR1 is MNHEY and CDR2 is SVGEGT in the germline V gene. The CDR3 loop reads CASSYRLGGVDHNEQFF. The CDR3 DNA is TGTGCCAGCAGTTACCGGCTCGGGGGCGTGGATCACAATGAGCAGTTCTTC.

This sequence joins TRBV28 and TRBJ1-2; no reliable D call. V gave up 6 bases and J gave up 4 bases, with 27 bases separating them. Germline V gene sequence: CDR1 MDHEN, CDR2 SYDVKM. The CDR3 has 18 residues. In DNA form, the CDR3 reads TGTGCCAGCAGCCCAGGCAGAGGGCGCGGATTTTGGGGCTATGGCTACACCTTC. Translating gives CASSPGRGRGFWGYGYTF.

The chain joins TRBV4-1 to TRBJ1-4, with D hard to call. V was clipped by 1 base and J by 2 bases, with 8 bases between them. This CDR3 contains 15 residues. Germline V gives CDR1 MGHRA, CDR2 YSYEKL. Here the CDR3 DNA reads TGCGCCAGCAGCCAAGTCCATGGGACTAATGAAAAACTGTTTTTT. Its translation: CASSQVHGTNEKLFF.

The chain has TRBV6-5 and TRBJ2-6, with TRBD2 matching over 9 bases. Germline CDR1 MNHEY, CDR2 SVGAGI. CDR3 length: 17 residues. V was pared by 4 bases and J by 4 bases, with 8 bases of the junction left unmatched. This CDR3 reads CASSLSAGGLGANVLTF. The CDR3 nucleotides read TGTGCCAGCAGTTTGTCAGCGGGAGGTTTAGGGGCCAACGTCCTGACTTTC.

The CDR3 spells CATSAGTSRLIGTGELFF. CDR3 in DNA: TGTGCCACCAGCGCCGGGACTAGCCGCTTGATAGGTACCGGGGAGCTGTTTTTT. The chain is built from TRBV15 and TRBJ2-2; 9 bases align to TRBD2. The CDR3 length is 18 residues. Trimming removed 5 bases from V and 5 bases from J; junction bases left unmatched: 15. Germline CDR1 LNHNV, CDR2 YYDKDF (reference sequence).

V gene TRBV3-1 combines with J gene TRBJ2-3; 9 bases fit TRBD2. The V gene's germline CDR1 is LGHDT and CDR2 YNNKEL (reference sequence). The V segment lost 2 bases and the J segment 4 bases; nucleotides outside the gene matches: 22. The CDR3 is made up of 21 amino acids. DNA of the CDR3: TGTGCCAGCAGCCAAAGCGCAGTAGCGGGAGCCGGTGGGGGTGGATCAGATACGCAGTATTTT. Residues: CASSQSAVAGAGGGGSDTQYF.

In its sample, this clonotype was seen a few times. V gene TRBV28 combines with J gene TRBJ1-3; TRBD1 is a possible D gene (5 bases). The length of the CDR3 is 13 residues. The V end was cut by 4 bases, the J end by 7 bases, with 11 bases between. The germline gives CDR1 MDHEN, CDR2 SYDVKM. The CDR3 is CASSYSDINTIYF. The CDR3 coding sequence is TGTGCCAGCAGTTACTCGGACATTAACACCATATATTTT.

This clonotype has just a few counts. The chain links TRBV2 to TRBJ2-7, with 8 bases lining up with TRBD2. V shed 7 bases, J shed 6 bases, and the junction held 17 bases outside the gene matches. Germline V gene lookup returns CDR1 SNHLY and CDR2 FYNNEI. The CDR3 runs 16 residues. This CDR3 reads CASTLTGGQGSVEQYF. DNA for the CDR3: TGTGCCAGCACCTTAACGGGGGGGCAGGGGAGCGTCGAGCAGTACTTC. Drawing the rest from reference TRBV2 and TRBJ2-7, the complete variable domain is EPEVTQTPSHQVTQMGQEVILRCVPISNHLYFYWYRQILGQKVEFLVSFYNNEISEKSEIFDDQFSVERPDGSNFTLKIRSTKLEDSAMYFCASTLTGGQGSVEQYFGPGTRLTVT.

V is TRBV12-3 or TRBV12-4 and J is TRBJ2-1; TRBD2 matches 8 bases. V was pared by 6 bases and J by 8 bases, with 12 bases of the junction left unmatched. The CDR3 runs 15 residues. CDR3 protein: CASSLLADLRDEQFF. The DNA of the CDR3 is TGTGCCAGCAGCCTACTAGCGGACTTGCGCGATGAGCAGTTCTTC.

The chain couples TRBV2 to TRBJ2-3; the D gene is possibly TRBD1 (5 bases). With 1 base removed from V and 0 bases from J, the gap between germline ends came to 5 bases. The CDR3 contains 14 residues. Germline V gene sequence: CDR1 SNHLY, CDR2 FYNNEI. The CDR3 is CASSEEGSTDTQYF. CDR3 bases: TGTGCCAGCAGTGAAGAGGGGAGCACAGATACGCAGTATTTT.

CDR3: CASSRDNSYEQYF. CDR3 nucleotide sequence: TGCGCCAGCAGCCGGGACAACTCCTACGAGCAGTACTTC. J is TRBJ2-7 and V is TRBV4-1; D perhaps matches TRBD1 (6 bases). Germline CDR1 is MGHRA and CDR2 is YSYEKL. CDR3 length: 13 amino acids. The V end lost 4 bases, the J end lost 0 bases, and 7 bases lay between the germline ends.

The rearrangement links TRBV28 to TRBJ1-5; TRBD1 aligns across 9 bases. The V and J ends lost 6 bases and 2 bases, in that order; junction bases with no gene match: 11. The V gene's germline CDR1 is MDHEN and CDR2 SYDVKM. The CDR3 covers 17 residues. Written as DNA, the CDR3 is TGTGCCAGCAGCCCTCGTACAGGGGGCGTCGGCAATCAGCCCCAGCATTTT. This translates into CASSPRTGGVGNQPQHF.

This clonotype was seen more than once but under ten times. The genes are TRBV6-9 and TRBJ2-7; D is unclear. V was cut by 7 bases and J by 7 bases, with 2 bases left in between. CDR1 is MNHGY and CDR2 is SVAAGI in the germline V gene. The CDR3 totals 8 residues. The DNA of the CDR3 is TGTGCCAGCACGGAGCAGTACGTC. Translated: CASTEQYV.

This clonotype was picked up a small number of times. The CDR3 reads CSVRGAAYEKLFF. The CDR3 nucleotides are TGCAGCGTTCGCGGGGCGGCTTACGAAAAACTGTTTTTT. The genes are TRBV29-1 and TRBJ1-4; D might be TRBD1 (5 bases). Trimming pared 5 bases from V and 8 bases from J, leaving 15 bases between. The CDR3 covers 13 residues. Germline V gives CDR1 SQVTM, CDR2 ANQGSEA.

This chain's CDR3 is CASSWAADEQYF. CDR3 nucleotides: TGTGCCAGCAGTTGGGCGGCCGACGAGCAGTACTTC. The chain links TRBV28 to TRBJ2-7; D is ambiguous. The CDR3 sequence is 12 residues long. Germline V gene sequence: CDR1 MDHEN, CDR2 SYDVKM. The V and J ends lost 4 bases and 5 bases respectively, with 9 bases between them.

The chain joins TRBV15 to TRBJ1-6; D is uncertain. Germline V lookup: CDR1 LNHNV, CDR2 YYDKDF (reference sequence). V lost 0 bases to trimming and J lost 10 bases, with 13 bases between them. The length of the CDR3 is 15 residues. CDR3 in amino acids: CATSRDKGIQSPLHF. The CDR3 bases are TGTGCCACCAGCAGAGATAAGGGAATACAGTCACCCCTCCACTTT.

The rearrangement joins TRBV3-1 to TRBJ2-1, with 7 bases matching TRBD2. The CDR3 totals 15 residues. Germline lookup yields CDR1 LGHDT and CDR2 YNNKEL (reference sequence). The junction had 1 base not matched to a gene; V was cut back by 2 bases and J by 0 bases. The DNA of the CDR3 is TGTGCCAGCAGCCAACTAGCGGTCTCCTACAATGAGCAGTTCTTC. Its protein is CASSQLAVSYNEQFF.

The V call is TRBV5-1, the J call TRBJ1-6, with 7 nucleotides matching TRBD1. The V gene end was trimmed by 4 bases and the J gene end by 8 bases; junction bases not matched to a gene: 6. Per the germline V gene, CDR1 is SGHRS and CDR2 is YFSETQ. The CDR3 has 14 residues. The CDR3 sequence: CASSKGQVDSPLHF. CDR3 bases: TGCGCCAGCAGCAAAGGACAGGTGGATTCACCCCTCCACTTT.

The chain combines TRBV4-1 with TRBJ2-7, with 9 bases lining up with TRBD2. The V segment lost 4 bases and the J segment 5 bases; nucleotides outside the gene matches: 9. The germline V gene encodes CDR1 MGHRA and CDR2 YSYEKL. The CDR3 runs to 15 residues. The CDR3 nucleotides are TGCGCCAGCAGCCGCCCCCTAGCGGGATTCCACGAGCAGTACTTC. Protein sequence: CASSRPLAGFHEQYF.

This clonotype was seen more than once but under ten times. The chain couples TRBV11-3 to TRBJ2-2; 8 nucleotides match TRBD1. V was clipped by 1 base and J by 0 bases; unmatched bases: 1. This CDR3 has 16 amino acids. Per the germline V gene, CDR1 is SGHNT and CDR2 is YENEEA. In nucleotides, the CDR3 is TGTGCCAGCAGCTTAGTGGGACAGGCGAACACCGGGGAGCTGTTTTTT. Encoded protein: CASSLVGQANTGELFF.

The sample holds a few counts of this clonotype. This chain links TRBV5-1 with TRBJ2-2; 7 bases map to TRBD2. The J segment lost 0 bases and the V segment lost 2 bases, leaving 4 bases of the junction unmatched. Per germline, CDR1 SGHRS and CDR2 YFSETQ. CDR3 length equals 16 residues. The CDR3 reads CASSLAGPTNTGELFF. Written as DNA, the CDR3 is TGCGCCAGCAGCTTAGCGGGACCGACGAACACCGGGGAGCTGTTTTTT. The variable domain in full, completed from reference TRBV5-1 and TRBJ2-2, reads KAGVTQTPRYLIKTRGQQVTLSCSPISGHRSVSWYQQTPGQGLQFLFEYFSETQRNKGNFPGRFSGRQFSNSRSEMNVSTLELGDSALYLCASSLAGPTNTGELFFGEGSRLTVL.

This clonotype was observed a handful of times. The gene calls are TRBV7-9 and TRBJ1-1; unclear D gene. Germline values: CDR1 SEHNR, CDR2 FQNEAQ (reference sequence). The V end was cut by 4 bases, the J end by 1 base, with 7 bases between. The CDR3 consists of 13 residues. Written as DNA, the CDR3 is TGTGCCAGCAGCTCCAGAAGGAACACTGAAGCTTTCTTT. Residues: CASSSRRNTEAFF.